A single sample is the source of the 18 T cell receptor beta chains below, sequenced in a study of chemoradiotherapy in HPV16-positive cancers (dated by TCRdb to 2021 to 2024). The library was generated by the immunoSEQ multiplex PCR assay. What TCRdb holds here is the immuneACCESS table cut down to in-frame rearrangements. Part of the clones is not present; checked against another copy, under half of the missing clones reflect an unresolved V gene, and the others are unexplained. The sample table holds about 35,000 clones, of which around 92% were seen once. More than 3% of the sample rests with the top ten. The material was blood, obtained from a patient who underwent chemoradiotherapy. The source of these receptors is a human donor with HPV-associated anogenital cancer.

CDR3 in DNA: TGCGCCAGCAGTGAGTCGATGCGGCCTTGGGGTCGACAAGAGACCCAGTACTTC. This codes for CASSESMRPWGRQETQYF. The genes are TRBV10-1 and TRBJ2-5, with no clear D. The germline V gene encodes CDR1 WNHNN and CDR2 SYGVQD (reference sequence). The CDR3 has 18 amino acids. Trimming removed 0 bases from V and 2 bases from J, with 19 bases in between.

This clone has only one observation. The chain recombines TRBV6-5 with TRBJ1-1; D might be TRBD1 (5 bases). Trimming pared 0 bases from V and 10 bases from J, leaving 9 bases between. This CDR3 is built from 12 residues. Germline V gene sequence: CDR1 MNHEY, CDR2 SVGAGI. The CDR3, as DNA: TGTGCCAGCAGTTACTCAGGGGAAAGAGCTTTCTTT. The encoded protein is CASSYSGERAFF.

This chain uses TRBV7-9 with TRBJ2-5; D gene ambiguous. The CDR3 spans 13 residues. Germline lookup yields CDR1 SEHNR and CDR2 FQNEAQ (reference sequence). Trimming stripped 0 bases from V and 10 bases from J, with 12 bases between. In nucleotides, the CDR3 is TGTGCCAGCAGCTTAGCTCATCTGGTTAGCCAGTACTTC. This gives the protein CASSLAHLVSQYF.

The chain employs TRBV27 and TRBJ1-1; the match to TRBD1 covers 7 bases. The germline gives CDR1 MNHEY, CDR2 SMNVEV (reference sequence). Germline trimming cut 5 bases from V and 1 base from J; bases unmatched to any gene: 7. The CDR3 runs 15 residues. CDR3 amino acids: CASSPRQGTNTEAFF. As DNA, the CDR3 is TGTGCCAGCAGTCCCCGACAGGGAACGAACACTGAAGCTTTCTTT.

This clone was seen only once. The V call is TRBV10-3, the J call TRBJ1-2; the D is unclear. The CDR3 spans 15 residues. The germline gives CDR1 ENHRY, CDR2 SYGVKD. Trimming pared 2 bases from V and 3 bases from J, leaving 13 bases between. CDR3 bases: TGTGCCATCAGTGAGGAGGGTTTGGCGGACTATGGCTACACCTTC. It yields the protein CAISEEGLADYGYTF.

V and J are TRBV27 and TRBJ2-7, with TRBD2 matching 9 bases. CDR1 and CDR2 from the germline V gene are MNHEY and SMNVEV (reference sequence). Germline trimming cut 6 bases from V and 3 bases from J; bases unmatched to any gene: 9. The CDR3 covers 15 residues. DNA for the CDR3: TGTGCCAGCAGAGGGGCGGAGCGGGGGGTCTACGAGCAGTACTTC. Translating gives CASRGAERGVYEQYF.

The J gene is TRBJ2-7, the V gene TRBV5-1; D may be TRBD2 (5 bases). Per the germline V gene, CDR1 is SGHRS and CDR2 is YFSETQ. This CDR3 comprises 17 residues. Trimming took 0 bases from V and 2 from J, leaving 18 bases between them. The CDR3 here is CASSLGFIRWETYEQYF. DNA of the CDR3: TGCGCCAGCAGCTTGGGTTTCATTCGGTGGGAGACCTACGAGCAGTACTTC.

The chain has TRBV5-1 and TRBJ1-2; weak D call: TRBD1 (5 bases). Germline-derived CDR1 and CDR2 are SGHRS and YFSETQ. The CDR3 has 14 amino acids. V lost 4 bases and J 2 bases, leaving 12 bases between the germline ends. CDR3 nucleotides: TGCGCCAGCAGCGCCGGGGAGGGGAACTATGGCTACACCTTC. Translated, it gives CASSAGEGNYGYTF.

The chain couples TRBV6-6 to TRBJ2-7; perhaps TRBD1 as D (5 bases). Trimming left V 2 bases short and J 0 bases short, with 14 bases between. Germline CDR1 MNHNY, CDR2 SVGAGI (reference sequence). CDR3 length equals 16 residues. The CDR3 DNA reads TGTGCCAGCAGTTACGCCTACAGGTCTAGCTCCTACGAGCAGTACTTC. Its translation: CASSYAYRSSSYEQYF.

V usage is TRBV23-1 and J usage is TRBJ1-5, with unresolved D. TRBV23-1 counts as an open reading frame of uncertain function. The CDR3 has 16 amino acids. The ends were cut back, 8 bases at V and 3 bases at J, with 20 bases in the middle. CDR3 in amino acids: CASLLIRGGNNQPQHF. DNA for the CDR3: TGCGCCAGCCTCCTGATCCGGGGAGGGAACAATCAGCCCCAGCATTTT.

The V and J genes are TRBV2 and TRBJ1-5, with 8 bases that match TRBD1. This CDR3 is 15 amino acids long. The V gene end was trimmed by 6 bases and the J gene end by 0 bases; junction bases not matched to a gene: 4. Per the germline V gene, CDR1 is SNHLY and CDR2 is FYNNEI. The DNA of the CDR3 is TGTGCCAGCAGGCAACAGGGGGTTAGCAATCAGCCCCAGCATTTT. It is translated as CASRQQGVSNQPQHF. The full variable domain, with the rest looked up from reference TRBV2 and TRBJ1-5, is EPEVTQTPSHQVTQMGQEVILRCVPISNHLYFYWYRQILGQKVEFLVSFYNNEISEKSEIFDDQFSVERPDGSNFTLKIRSTKLEDSAMYFCASRQQGVSNQPQHFGDGTRLSIL.

In its sample, this clone was seen once. Additional DNA sequences in this sample encode the identical CDR3. The rearrangement links TRBV5-1 to TRBJ1-5; no definite D call. Germline V gene sequence: CDR1 SGHRS, CDR2 YFSETQ. The CDR3 consists of 13 residues. Trimming removed 5 bases from V and 5 bases from J, with 11 bases in between. The CDR3 reads CASSPDGYQPQHF. CDR3 sequence (DNA): TGCGCCAGCAGTCCTGACGGGTATCAGCCCCAGCATTTT.

This chain connects TRBV6-1 to TRBJ1-1; D call uncertain. This CDR3 is 14 amino acids long. Germline CDR1 reads MNHNS; CDR2 reads SASEGT. V lost 4 bases to trimming and J lost 4 bases, with 13 bases between them. CDR3 sequence (DNA): TGTGCCAGCAGTGGGCGGGTAGTGGGCACTGAAGCTTTCTTT. This gives the protein CASSGRVVGTEAFF.

The genes are TRBV5-6 and TRBJ1-2, with a weak D call TRBD1 (5 bases). CDR1 is SGHDT and CDR2 is YYEEEE in the germline V gene. There are 16 residues in the CDR3. V lost 4 bases and J 0 bases, leaving 16 bases between the germline ends. CDR3 amino acids: CASSPVGTSSNYGYTF. The CDR3 bases are TGTGCCAGCAGCCCCGTCGGGACGAGCTCTAACTATGGCTACACCTTC.

The chain is built from TRBV5-1 and TRBJ1-6; D may be TRBD1 (5 bases). The CDR3 is made up of 15 amino acids. Per germline, CDR1 SGHRS and CDR2 YFSETQ. V was shortened by 4 bases and J by 6 bases, with 14 bases between the two germline ends. DNA for the CDR3: TGCGCCAGCAGCGCGACCACAGGAGCTAATTCACCCCTCCACTTT. This codes for CASSATTGANSPLHF.

The V gene is TRBV18, the J gene TRBJ2-5; no clear D. Germline lookup yields CDR1 KGHSH and CDR2 LQKENI. This CDR3 comprises 12 residues. V was trimmed by 0 bases and J by 5 bases, leaving 4 bases between them. CDR3 sequence: CASSPPVETQYF. The CDR3 bases are TGTGCCAGCTCACCACCTGTCGAGACCCAGTACTTC.

The chain carries TRBV14 and TRBJ1-1; D gene uncertain. V lost 4 bases to trimming and J lost 0 bases, with 6 bases between them. Germline V gene lookup returns CDR1 SGHDN and CDR2 FVKESK. The CDR3 sequence is 13 residues long. The CDR3 is CASSRALNTEAFF. In nucleotides, the CDR3 is TGTGCCAGCAGCCGGGCCTTGAACACTGAAGCTTTCTTT.

A single count supports this clone. The chain uses TRBV6-6 and TRBJ2-3, with D uncertain. Germline V lookup: CDR1 MNHNY, CDR2 SVGAGI (reference sequence). This CDR3 comprises 13 residues. The V and J ends lost 4 bases and 1 base respectively, with 6 bases between them. The CDR3 DNA follows: TGTGCCAGCAGTTCGTATCGCACAGATACGCAGTATTTT. This translates into CASSSYRTDTQYF.